The 24 T cell receptor beta chains in this list originate from one sample, sequenced in a study of beta chain features in type 1 diabetes. The entirety of the isolated RNA underwent reverse transcription, so expressed TCRB transcripts were sequenced. TCRdb's table, derived via immunoSEQ multiplex PCR, lists solely in-frame clones and lacks some. This repertoire shows 400,000 to 600,000 clones, about 29% found once; its top ten account for about 0.065%. Sequenced sample: naive CD4+ T cells from blood. These receptors were obtained from a young man in good health.

The chain links TRBV19 to TRBJ2-5; no clear D. Germline CDR1 LNHDA, CDR2 SQIVND (reference sequence). The CDR3 is 14 residues long. The V and J ends lost 3 bases and 3 bases respectively, with 11 bases between them. CDR3 residues: CASSITGPEETQYF. As DNA, the CDR3 is TGTGCCAGTAGTATCACGGGCCCTGAAGAGACCCAGTACTTC.

This clone has only a few counts. The same CDR3 also results from other DNA sequences found in this sample. This sequence joins TRBV29-1 and TRBJ2-7, with 11 positions matching TRBD1. CDR1 SQVTM and CDR2 ANQGSEA come from the germline V gene. The CDR3 loop spans 13 amino acids. The V gene end was trimmed by 6 bases and the J gene end by 0 bases; junction bases not matched to a gene: 1. The CDR3 region is CSVGTGGSYEQYF. The CDR3 DNA follows: TGCAGCGTAGGGACAGGGGGCTCCTACGAGCAGTACTTC.

The gene calls are TRBV15 and TRBJ2-2; D gene unclear. Trimming stripped 6 bases from V and 2 bases from J, with 10 bases between. Germline V gives CDR1 LNHNV, CDR2 YYDKDF (reference sequence). This CDR3 spans 14 amino acids. DNA for the CDR3: TGTGCCACCAGTCCCGGCGAAAACACCGGGGAGCTGTTTTTT. Its translation is CATSPGENTGELFF.

This clone was counted only a few times. J is TRBJ2-5 and V is TRBV14, with TRBD1 matching 7 bases. V trimming: 5 bases; J trimming: 1 base; junction bases outside the gene matches: 13. Germline CDR1 is SGHDN and CDR2 is FVKESK. The CDR3 has 17 amino acids. The CDR3 protein is CASSFTGTAIPQETQYF. The CDR3 region has the DNA TGTGCCAGCAGCTTTACCGGGACAGCTATTCCCCAAGAGACCCAGTACTTC. The full variable domain, rest sourced from reference TRBV14 and TRBJ2-5, is EAGVTQFPSHSVIEKGQTVTLRCDPISGHDNLYWYRRVMGKEIKFLLHFVKESKQDESGMPNNRFLAERTGGTYSTLKVQPAELEDSGVYFCASSFTGTAIPQETQYFGPGTRLLVL.

This chain links TRBV7-2 with TRBJ2-7; no clear D. The germline V gene has CDR1 SGHTA and CDR2 FQGNSA. The CDR3 consists of 16 residues. The germline V and J ends were trimmed by 0 bases and 0 bases, with 12 bases remaining between them. CDR3: CASSLAFDQSSYEQYF. DNA for the CDR3: TGTGCCAGCAGCTTAGCGTTTGACCAAAGCTCCTACGAGCAGTACTTC.

The chain recombines TRBV10-3 with TRBJ1-4; TRBD1 matches 7 bases. This CDR3 has 14 amino acids. The V and J ends lost 2 bases and 8 bases, in that order; junction bases with no gene match: 5. The germline CDR1 and CDR2 sequences are ENHRY and SYGVKD. DNA of the CDR3: TGTGCCATCAGTGAGCTCGACAGGGACGAAAAACTGTTTTTT. This codes for CAISELDRDEKLFF.

This clone appeared a few times. The rearrangement joins TRBV7-9 to TRBJ2-1; possible D gene TRBD2, 6 bases. The V gene's germline CDR1 is SEHNR and CDR2 FQNEAQ (reference sequence). V lost 1 base to trimming and J lost 10 bases, with 17 bases between them. CDR3 length equals 15 residues. The DNA of the CDR3 is TGTGCCAGCAGCTTAGAATTGGGACTCTTCCGGGAGCAGTTCTTC. It encodes CASSLELGLFREQFF.

This chain joins TRBV4-1 and TRBJ2-5; D remains unclear. The CDR3 contains 13 residues. Trimming shortened V by 5 bases and J by 5 bases, and 12 bases separated the two germline ends. Germline CDR1 is MGHRA and CDR2 is YSYEKL. In DNA form, the CDR3 reads TGCGCCAGCAGCTCCAGCCCGTTCGAGACCCAGTACTTC. This encodes CASSSSPFETQYF.

This sequence joins TRBV18 and TRBJ2-3; 11 bases agree with TRBD1. CDR1 KGHSH and CDR2 LQKENI come from the germline V gene. With V trimmed by 0 bases and J by 1 base, 3 bases remained unmatched. CDR3 length: 17 residues. The CDR3 nucleotides are TGTGCCAGCTCACCACCGGGACAGGGGGGCCGCACAGATACGCAGTATTTT. This gives the protein CASSPPGQGGRTDTQYF.

This sequence joins TRBV7-2 and TRBJ2-7; D may be TRBD1 or TRBD2 (5 bases each). This CDR3 spans 13 amino acids. Between the trimmed V and J ends, which lost 3 bases and 5 bases, there was a span of 11 bases. The germline CDR1 and CDR2 sequences are SGHTA and FQGNSA. CDR3 in DNA: TGTGCCAGCAGCTTCGCAGGGAGACACGAGCAGTACTTC. This sequence encodes CASSFAGRHEQYF.

This clone was seen only a few times. The junction departs from the called germline gene at one end, perhaps through a read error. This rearrangement joins TRBV7-7 to TRBJ2-6, with a tentative D call TRBD1 (5 bases). CDR3 size: 18 residues. The germline V gene has CDR1 SSHAT and CDR2 FNYEAQ (reference sequence). CDR3 residues: CASSLAKGPDSGANVLTF. The CDR3 DNA reads as TGTGCTAGCAGCTTAGCCAAGGGGCCCGACTCTGGGGCCAACGTCCTGACTTTC.

This clone appeared a few times. V gene TRBV11-2 combines with J gene TRBJ2-7; the match to TRBD2 covers 7 bases. The germline CDR1 and CDR2 sequences are SGHAT and FQNNGV. J gave up 6 bases and V 5 bases, and 13 bases lay outside the gene matches. This CDR3 is 15 amino acids long. The CDR3 reads CASSTQKAGVGEQYF. The CDR3, as DNA: TGTGCCAGCAGCACCCAAAAGGCGGGAGTAGGCGAGCAGTACTTC.

V usage is TRBV5-1 and J usage is TRBJ2-7; D is unclear. There are 14 residues in the CDR3. V lost 0 bases and J lost 2, with 9 bases in between. Germline assignment: CDR1 SGHRS and CDR2 YFSETQ. CDR3: CASSLEGFTYEQYF. CDR3 DNA sequence: TGCGCCAGCAGCTTGGAGGGATTCACCTACGAGCAGTACTTC.

This clone was seen more than once but under ten times. V usage is TRBV2 and J usage is TRBJ1-3, with TRBD1 as a possible D gene (5 bases). CDR3 length equals 14 residues. V was pared by 6 bases and J by 1 base, with 10 bases between. Germline V CDR1 and CDR2: SNHLY, FYNNEI. Here the CDR3 reads CASSRGRSGNTIYF. Written as DNA, the CDR3 is TGTGCCAGCAGCCGGGGCAGATCTGGAAACACCATATATTTT.

This chain links TRBV5-1 with TRBJ2-7, with TRBD1 matching over 7 bases. Germline CDR1 is SGHRS and CDR2 is YFSETQ. The J segment lost 1 base and the V segment lost 4 bases, leaving 8 bases of the junction unmatched. CDR3 length equals 15 residues. CDR3 bases: TGCGCCAGCAGCCCAAACAGGGGCCCTTCCTACGAGCAGTACTTC. Its protein product is CASSPNRGPSYEQYF.

With regard to this clone: The sample carries other DNA sequences with the same CDR3. The chain combines TRBV19 with TRBJ2-1; 7 bases align to TRBD2. The CDR3 is 14 residues long. The germline V gene encodes CDR1 LNHDA and CDR2 SQIVND (reference sequence). After removal of 5 bases from V and 7 bases from J, the junction contained 8 bases not matched to a gene. CDR3 DNA: TGTGCCAGTAGTCCCCCGGGACTACCAAATGAGCAGTTCTTC. This sequence encodes CASSPPGLPNEQFF.

This clone was recorded a few times. The CDR3 coding sequence is TGTGCCAGCAGTGACGGACCCCAGCGGCCCCAGTACTTC. Protein: CASSDGPQRPQYF. The genes are TRBV6-4 and TRBJ2-5; the D gene is possibly TRBD2 (5 bases). The germline CDR1 and CDR2 sequences are MRHNA and SNTAGT. There are 13 residues in the CDR3. V was cut by 2 bases and J by 9 bases, with 13 bases left in between.

The chain links TRBV10-3 to TRBJ2-7, with D maybe TRBD2 (6 bases). The germline V and J ends were trimmed by 11 bases and 6 bases, with 17 bases remaining between them. The CDR3 has 12 amino acids. The germline CDR1 and CDR2 sequences are ENHRY and SYGVKD. The CDR3 is CAVSGTVGEQYF. CDR3 in DNA: TGTGCCGTCTCCGGGACTGTTGGCGAGCAGTACTTC.

The chain is built from TRBV7-2 and TRBJ2-5, with no clear D. CDR3 length: 14 amino acids. The V end lost 1 base, the J end lost 2 bases, and 8 bases lay between the germline ends. Germline V lookup: CDR1 SGHTA, CDR2 FQGNSA. The CDR3 spells CASSLGWRQETQYF. Here the CDR3 DNA reads TGTGCCAGCAGCTTAGGATGGCGGCAAGAGACCCAGTACTTC.

This chain uses TRBV25-1 with TRBJ2-5; TRBD1 matches 10 bases. Germline V lookup: CDR1 MGHDK, CDR2 SYGVNS. Trimming took 8 bases from V and 2 from J; bases not matched to a gene: 5. The CDR3 spans 14 residues. CDR3 DNA sequence: TGTGCCAGCGCTCCGGGACAGGGGCAAGAGACCCAGTACTTC. It translates to CASAPGQGQETQYF.

The sample holds a few counts of this clone. The CDR3 bases are TGTGCCAGCAGCCCACAGTCCGCGAGCTCCTACAATGAGCAGTTCTTC. It is translated as CASSPQSASSYNEQFF. The chain links TRBV5-4 to TRBJ2-1; D is uncertain. Germline CDR1 is SGHNT and CDR2 is YYREEE (reference sequence). Trimming removed 4 bases from V and 0 bases from J, with 14 bases in between. There are 16 residues in the CDR3.

The chain carries TRBV5-1 and TRBJ2-1, with TRBD2 identical over 12 bases. Germline values: CDR1 SGHRS, CDR2 YFSETQ. The CDR3 contains 15 residues. After removal of 0 bases from V and 10 bases from J, the junction contained 5 bases not matched to a gene. The CDR3 loop reads CASSLAGLAGSEQFF. Here the CDR3 DNA reads TGCGCCAGCAGCTTGGCTGGACTAGCGGGATCCGAGCAGTTCTTC.

This clone was seen more than once but under ten times. This rearrangement joins TRBV30 to TRBJ2-1, with 8 bases fitting TRBD2. The CDR3 is 19 residues long. The junction had 25 bases not matched to a gene; V was cut back by 5 bases and J by 7 bases. Germline CDR1 is GTSNPN and CDR2 is SVGIG (reference sequence). Written as DNA, the CDR3 is TGTGCCTGGGATACGGGAAGGCTGACGGGAGGGCCTAATTGGAATGAGCAGTTCTTC. Its translation is CAWDTGRLTGGPNWNEQFF. The variable domain in full, with the rest retrieved from reference TRBV30 and TRBJ2-1, is SQTIHQWPATLVQPVGSPLSLECTVEGTSNPNLYWYRQAAGRGLQLLFYSVGIGQISSEVPQNLSASRPQDRQFILSSKKLLLSDSGFYLCAWDTGRLTGGPNWNEQFFGPGTRLTVL.

This clone was observed a few times. V and J are TRBV30 and TRBJ2-7; no definite D call. CDR1 and CDR2 from the germline V gene are GTSNPN and SVGIG (reference sequence). The germline V and J ends were trimmed by 4 bases and 3 bases, with 16 bases remaining between them. The CDR3 runs to 14 residues. The CDR3 here is CAWNPENSNYEQYF. The CDR3 coding sequence is TGTGCCTGGAATCCGGAAAACTCGAACTACGAGCAGTACTTC.